This TCR beta chain was identified during a study of CD8 T cells in Susac syndrome. Random hexamers served to reverse transcribe roughly 0.45 to 1 ug RNA. Amplification of TCR beta CDR3 was carried out by immunoSEQ multiplex PCR, which covered 54 Vbeta and 13 Jbeta segments. TCRdb called the immunoSEQ multiplex PCR reads again in MiXCR, with one record for every CDR3 protein. The data show 150,000 to 200,000 distinct CDR3 sequences, approximately 93% seen once. The germline CDR1 and CDR2 sequences are DFQATT and SNEGSKA (reference sequence). Between the trimmed V and J ends, which lost 4 bases and 1 base, there was a span of 11 bases. This CDR3 has 13 amino acids. This clonotype has only one observation.

This receptor was taken from a human donor with multiple sclerosis. The gene calls are TRBV20-1 and TRBJ2-7; possibly TRBD1 for D (6 bases). The sample comprised CD4+ T cells from PBMCs. The CDR3 DNA follows: TGCAGTGCTAAACGGGGACAATCCTACGAGCAGTACTTC. Its protein product is CSAKRGQSYEQYF.